This entry concerns a single T cell receptor (beta chain). Each CDR3 protein gets one entry after TCRdb re-called the reads with MiXCR. The sample holds hundreds of thousands of distinct CDR3 sequences; about a sixth are singletons and the top ten take 12%. These data are taken from a study of T cell repertoires in cytomegalovirus infection. V was clipped by 6 bases and J by 5 bases, with 10 bases between them. The CDR3 runs 12 residues. This receptor was taken from a human donor in good health (CMV status not recorded). Some clones in this sample may be carry-over from other donors' samples. This chain links TRBV12-3 or TRBV12-4 with TRBJ1-1; D call uncertain. The sample was PBMCs. The CDR3 sequence is CASSRHRTEAFF. The CDR3 region has the DNA TGTGCCAGCAGCCGTCACCGGACTGAAGCTTTCTTT.